One sample yielded the 29 T cell receptor beta chains listed below, sequenced in a study of blood T cell repertoires in COVID-19. This table comes from immunoSEQ multiplex PCR, and its TCRdb copy is limited to in-frame clones, with some not included. Of 59,000 or so clones in the sample, over 80% were seen once. The sequenced material came from peripheral blood. The source is a human donor in a cohort sampled during active COVID-19.

This clone was seen a single time. The V gene is TRBV7-2, the J gene TRBJ2-3; the D gene is possibly TRBD1 (6 bases). V lost 5 bases to trimming and J lost 0 bases, with 18 bases between them. CDR3 length equals 17 residues. Germline V gene lookup returns CDR1 SGHTA and CDR2 FQGNSA. CDR3 DNA sequence: TGTGCCAGCAGCCCCCAAGGGGGACGGCCCAGCACAGATACGCAGTATTTT. Amino acids: CASSPQGGRPSTDTQYF.

This rearrangement joins TRBV7-2 to TRBJ2-2; TRBD2 agrees at 8 bases. The V segment lost 6 bases and the J segment 7 bases; nucleotides outside the gene matches: 7. CDR3 length: 14 residues. Germline V lookup: CDR1 SGHTA, CDR2 FQGNSA. CDR3 coding DNA: TGTGCCAGCAGTCGTAGCGGGGTCAACGGGGAGCTGTTTTTT. It codes for CASSRSGVNGELFF.

This clone has only a few counts. The V call is TRBV19, the J call TRBJ2-7, with D perhaps TRBD2 (5 bases). The CDR3 loop spans 14 amino acids. Germline values: CDR1 LNHDA, CDR2 SQIVND (reference sequence). The V end was cut by 4 bases, the J end by 1 base, with 11 bases between. CDR3 sequence: CASSTREGSYEQYF. The CDR3 DNA reads as TGTGCCAGTAGTACCCGGGAAGGGTCCTACGAGCAGTACTTC.

The chain has TRBV6-5 and TRBJ2-1; 12 bases line up with TRBD2. Germline V gives CDR1 MNHEY, CDR2 SVGAGI. The CDR3 is 15 amino acids. V was pared by 6 bases and J by 4 bases, with 4 bases of the junction left unmatched. This CDR3 is CASRGLAGPYNEQFF. The CDR3 DNA reads as TGTGCCAGCAGGGGACTAGCGGGCCCTTACAATGAGCAGTTCTTC.

V and J are TRBV30 and TRBJ1-5; tentative D call: TRBD1 (5 bases). The CDR3 has 14 amino acids. V gave up 0 bases and J gave up 2 bases, with 8 bases separating them. From germline, CDR1 is GTSNPN and CDR2 SVGIG (reference sequence). CDR3 in amino acids: CAWSVKQGNQPQHF. In DNA form, the CDR3 reads TGTGCCTGGAGTGTAAAACAGGGCAATCAGCCCCAGCATTTT.

The V gene is TRBV4-1, the J gene TRBJ2-5, with 7 bases fitting TRBD2. Per the germline V gene, CDR1 is MGHRA and CDR2 is YSYEKL. V lost 1 base, J lost 1 base, and 6 bases stayed unmatched. This CDR3 has 16 amino acids. The CDR3 coding sequence is TGCGCCAGCAGCCAAGTCGTGAGCGGGGCCCAAGAGACCCAGTACTTC. Its translation is CASSQVVSGAQETQYF.

The chain joins TRBV6-6 to TRBJ1-5; D not resolved. With 5 bases removed from V and 2 bases from J, the gap between germline ends came to 16 bases. This CDR3 contains 16 residues. Germline CDR1 MNHNY, CDR2 SVGAGI (reference sequence). The CDR3 DNA reads as TGTGCCAGCAGTAAAACCGGGCCCGGGGGCAATCAGCCCCAGCATTTT. Its translation is CASSKTGPGGNQPQHF.

Worth noting for this clone: Additional DNA sequences in this sample encode the identical CDR3. This sequence joins TRBV5-1 and TRBJ2-3; possibly TRBD2 for D (6 bases). Deletions cut 0 bases from V and 0 bases from J, with 8 bases between. Looked up from germline, CDR1 is SGHRS and CDR2 is YFSETQ. The CDR3 extends over 15 amino acids. This CDR3 reads CASSLAGGSTDTQYF. CDR3 sequence (DNA): TGCGCCAGCAGCTTGGCCGGGGGAAGCACAGATACGCAGTATTTT.

The rearrangement joins TRBV9 to TRBJ2-5; 8 nucleotides match TRBD2. The junction had 7 bases not matched to a gene; V was cut back by 4 bases and J by 5 bases. The CDR3 has 14 amino acids. CDR1 and CDR2 (germline): SGDLS, YYNGEE. The CDR3 DNA sequence: TGTGCCAGCAGCCAACAGTCGGGGGGGGAGACCCAGTACTTC. This encodes CASSQQSGGETQYF.

The genes are TRBV11-3 and TRBJ1-1; 7 bases align to TRBD1. This CDR3 has 13 residues. Germline trimming cut 5 bases from V and 0 bases from J; bases unmatched to any gene: 0. CDR1 is SGHNT, CDR2 YENEEA, per germline. CDR3 protein: CASSGQVNTEAFF. The CDR3 nucleotides are TGTGCCAGCAGCGGACAGGTGAACACTGAAGCTTTCTTT.

The chain combines TRBV4-1 with TRBJ2-7; possible D gene TRBD1, 5 bases. The germline CDR1 and CDR2 sequences are MGHRA and YSYEKL. This CDR3 region has 14 residues. Trimming cost V 1 base and J 2 bases, with 9 bases left between them. The CDR3 reads CASSQVTGAYEQYF. The CDR3 region has the DNA TGCGCCAGCAGCCAAGTAACAGGCGCCTACGAGCAGTACTTC.

V and J are TRBV4-3 and TRBJ2-5, with 10 nucleotides matching TRBD1. V lost 1 base to trimming and J lost 4 bases; unmatched junction nucleotides: 3. The CDR3 is made up of 15 amino acids. Germline CDR1 and CDR2: LGHNA and YSLEER. Here the CDR3 DNA reads TGCGCCAGCAGCCAAGGACAGGGGGCACGAGAGACCCAGTACTTC. Its protein is CASSQGQGARETQYF.

This clone was seen once. The chain is built from TRBV7-8 and TRBJ1-6, with 7 bases aligning to TRBD1. The CDR3 covers 17 residues. Per germline, CDR1 SGHVS and CDR2 FQNEAQ. V lost 3 bases, J lost 7 bases, and 12 bases stayed unmatched. The CDR3 protein is CASSLSQRDRKNSPLHF. CDR3 nucleotide sequence: TGTGCCAGCAGCTTGTCTCAGAGGGACAGAAAAAATTCACCCCTCCACTTT.

The rearrangement uses TRBV11-3 and TRBJ2-7; 7 bases agree with TRBD1. The CDR3 is 16 residues long. With V trimmed by 5 bases and J by 0 bases, 10 bases remained unmatched. The germline V gene encodes CDR1 SGHNT and CDR2 YENEEA. The CDR3 here is CASSPGQGESSYEQYF. The CDR3 DNA reads as TGTGCCAGCAGCCCCGGGCAGGGGGAAAGCTCCTACGAGCAGTACTTC.

Here the CDR3 DNA reads TGTGCCACCGGGACTAGCCTCAATGAGCAGTTCTTC. Protein sequence: CATGTSLNEQFF. The V gene is TRBV10-3, the J gene TRBJ2-1, with 9 bases matching TRBD2. Germline V CDR1 and CDR2: ENHRY, SYGVKD. V shed 10 bases and J 6 bases; nucleotides not matched to a gene: 4. This CDR3 comprises 12 residues.

This chain links TRBV5-1 with TRBJ2-7; 9 bases are a match to TRBD1. CDR1 and CDR2 from the germline V gene are SGHRS and YFSETQ. Trimming at V came to 0 bases and at J to 6 bases, leaving 7 bases not matched to a gene. The CDR3 covers 15 residues. The CDR3 protein is CASSLDRQGVSEQYF. For the CDR3, the DNA is TGCGCCAGCAGCTTGGATCGACAGGGGGTGTCCGAGCAGTACTTC.

The chain links TRBV7-7 to TRBJ2-5; a possible D gene is TRBD1 (7 bases). V gave up 5 bases and J gave up 4 bases, with 17 bases separating them. Germline values: CDR1 SSHAT, CDR2 FNYEAQ (reference sequence). The CDR3 is 15 amino acids. This CDR3 reads CASSPRGGTAETQYF. The DNA of the CDR3 is TGTGCCAGCAGCCCCAGAGGCGGGACAGCAGAGACCCAGTACTTC.

This clone occurred once. This rearrangement joins TRBV30 to TRBJ2-2, with 9 bases fitting TRBD1. The CDR3 loop spans 16 amino acids. Unmatched junction bases numbered 7, after V lost 1 base and J lost 4 bases. From germline, CDR1 is GTSNPN and CDR2 SVGIG (reference sequence). The CDR3 is CAWSAWDRVGTGELFF. CDR3 bases: TGTGCCTGGAGTGCTTGGGACAGGGTCGGCACCGGGGAGCTGTTTTTT.

This chain uses TRBV7-2 with TRBJ2-7; the match to TRBD1 covers 7 bases. The CDR3 is 15 amino acids. V lost 5 bases, J lost 2 bases, and 9 bases stayed unmatched. The germline V gene encodes CDR1 SGHTA and CDR2 FQGNSA. The CDR3 here is CASSEQGNWAYEQYF. CDR3 in DNA: TGTGCCAGCAGCGAACAGGGGAATTGGGCCTACGAGCAGTACTTC.

V and J are TRBV28 and TRBJ1-2; TRBD1 aligns across 10 bases. V lost 2 bases to trimming and J lost 7 bases; unmatched junction nucleotides: 10. The CDR3 runs to 16 residues. Germline-derived CDR1 and CDR2 are MDHEN and SYDVKM. The DNA of the CDR3 is TGTGCCAGCAGTTTACTCCCCGGGACAGGGGAGGGTGGCTACACCTTC. Translating it yields CASSLLPGTGEGGYTF.

This clone occurred once. This chain links TRBV11-2 with TRBJ2-1; 10 positions match TRBD1. Germline V CDR1 and CDR2: SGHAT, FQNNGV. With 5 bases clipped from V and 9 bases from J, the junction kept 7 bases outside the gene matches. The CDR3 consists of 14 residues. The CDR3 reads CASSLDRGSSEQFF. For the CDR3, the DNA is TGTGCCAGCAGCCTGGACAGGGGGTCAAGTGAGCAGTTCTTC.

V gene TRBV6-5 combines with J gene TRBJ1-1; 7 positions match TRBD1. Trimming at V came to 6 bases and at J to 2 bases, leaving 6 bases not matched to a gene. From germline, CDR1 is MNHEY and CDR2 SVGAGI. The CDR3 is made up of 14 amino acids. The CDR3 DNA sequence: TGTGCCAGCAGGGCCAGGGACAGTAACACTGAAGCTTTCTTT. Translating it yields CASRARDSNTEAFF.

CDR3 region: CASSLENIDEQFF. The DNA of the CDR3 is TGTGCCAGCAGTTTGGAGAACATCGATGAGCAGTTCTTC. This chain connects TRBV28 to TRBJ2-1; no clear D gene. CDR1 and CDR2 (germline): MDHEN, SYDVKM. V lost 3 bases and J lost 8, with 11 bases in between. This CDR3 spans 13 amino acids.

There are a few counts of this clone. The chain combines TRBV9 with TRBJ2-1, with D tentatively TRBD2 (6 bases). V was shortened by 6 bases and J by 5 bases, with 18 bases between the two germline ends. Germline V gives CDR1 SGDLS, CDR2 YYNGEE. This CDR3 spans 15 amino acids. The CDR3 DNA follows: TGTGCCAGCAATGCGGGCAGGTCGGGAGACAATGAGCAGTTCTTC. Translated, it gives CASNAGRSGDNEQFF.

The gene calls are TRBV7-9 and TRBJ1-5; D might be TRBD1 (6 bases). Germline V gene sequence: CDR1 SEHNR, CDR2 FQNEAQ (reference sequence). V was cut by 2 bases and J by 2 bases, with 10 bases left in between. The CDR3 sequence is 15 residues long. The CDR3 coding sequence is TGTGCCAGCAGCTTATCAGGGGCGCGCAATCAGCCCCAGCATTTT. It encodes CASSLSGARNQPQHF.

The rearrangement links TRBV6-5 to TRBJ1-5; 8 bases match TRBD1. CDR1 MNHEY and CDR2 SVGAGI come from the germline V gene. With V trimmed by 6 bases and J by 4 bases, 5 bases remained unmatched. There are 14 residues in the CDR3. The CDR3: CASRPRQGNQPQHF. In DNA form, the CDR3 reads TGTGCCAGCAGGCCGAGACAGGGGAATCAGCCCCAGCATTTT.

J is TRBJ1-5 and V is TRBV19; maybe TRBD1 (6 bases). Trimming pared 6 bases from V and 2 bases from J, leaving 11 bases between. The CDR3 runs to 14 residues. Germline CDR1 LNHDA, CDR2 SQIVND (reference sequence). The DNA of the CDR3 is TGTGCCAGTAGACCAAGACAGGGCAATCAGCCCCAGCATTTT. Its translation: CASRPRQGNQPQHF.

To note about this clone: This CDR3 is also generated by other DNA sequences in the sample. The chain carries TRBV5-1 and TRBJ1-1; 7 bases are a match to TRBD1. The CDR3 runs to 14 residues. Germline V gene lookup returns CDR1 SGHRS and CDR2 YFSETQ. With V trimmed by 4 bases and J by 1 base, 4 bases remained unmatched. CDR3 coding DNA: TGCGCCAGCAGCCTAAGACAGGGGAACACTGAAGCTTTCTTT. It encodes CASSLRQGNTEAFF.

The chain couples TRBV7-2 to TRBJ1-3, with TRBD1 as a possible D gene (6 bases). Trimming stripped 6 bases from V and 3 bases from J, with 15 bases between. The CDR3 contains 15 residues. Germline CDR1 SGHTA, CDR2 FQGNSA. CDR3 DNA: TGTGCCAGCAGGCCTCAGGGGTTTGGTGGAAACACCATATATTTT. Protein product: CASRPQGFGGNTIYF.